The rows below give T cell receptor beta chains drawn from one sample of a study of T cells in localized non-small cell lung cancer. This table comes from immunoSEQ multiplex PCR, and its TCRdb copy is limited to in-frame clones, with some not included. The sample records some 1,200 clones, around two fifths being singletons. The sequencing here drew on normal lung tissue next to the tumor, taken before any cancer treatment. All receptors derive from a woman aged 35 to 75 with stage II squamous cell lung carcinoma. The CDR3 runs from the conserved cysteine through the conserved F or W. A D gene is named only where the DNA matches it firmly. Size values are once, few and many counts, or a class for expanded clones, and some rows have none.

j_gene | v_gene | d_gene | abundance | CDR3nt | CDR3aa
TRBJ1-1 | TRBV6-8 | - | - | TGTGCCAGCAGTTTAACAGAGAACACTGAAGCTTTCTTT | CASSLTENTEAFF
TRBJ2-1 | TRBV6-8 | - | large | TGTGCCAGCAGGGAGGGCCCCCGCTCCTACAATGAGCAGTTCTTC | CASREGPRSYNEQFF
TRBJ2-3 | TRBV11-3 | TRBD1 | - | TGTGCCAGCAGCGTTCCAGGGGGCGGGACAGATACGCAGTATTTT | CASSVPGGGTDTQYF
TRBJ2-2 | TRBV28 | - | - | TGTGCCGCTCGGGAGACCTTTGGTAACACCGGGGAGCTGTTTTTT | CAARETFGNTGELFF
TRBJ1-1 | TRBV28 | - | - | TGTGCCAGCAGCCCCCATGATGCGGGGAACACTGAAGCTTTCTTT | CASSPHDAGNTEAFF
TRBJ2-3 | TRBV9 | - | - | TGTGCCAGCAACGCGCGGGAAACTAGCACAGATACGCAGTATTTT | CASNARETSTDTQYF
TRBJ2-7 | TRBV11-3 | - | few | TGTGCCAGCAGCTCATGGGAGAAGGGGGTCTACGAGCAGTACTTC | CASSSWEKGVYEQYF
TRBJ2-2 | TRBV6-8 | TRBD2 | few | TGTGCCAGCGGAGCTAGCGGGAGGGAGTCGGCCGGGGAGCTGTTTTTT | CASGASGRESAGELFF
TRBJ2-7 | TRBV9 | - | - | TGTGCCAGCAGCGTAAGATTCGGAGGGATCTACGAGCAGTACTTC | CASSVRFGGIYEQYF
TRBJ1-2 | TRBV28 | - | few | TGTGCCAGCAGTTACGGCAGGAGCTATGGCTACACCTTC | CASSYGRSYGYTF
TRBJ1-1 | TRBV19 | - | - | TGTGCCAGTAGTATGGGCTTGAACACTGAAGCTTTCTTT | CASSMGLNTEAFF